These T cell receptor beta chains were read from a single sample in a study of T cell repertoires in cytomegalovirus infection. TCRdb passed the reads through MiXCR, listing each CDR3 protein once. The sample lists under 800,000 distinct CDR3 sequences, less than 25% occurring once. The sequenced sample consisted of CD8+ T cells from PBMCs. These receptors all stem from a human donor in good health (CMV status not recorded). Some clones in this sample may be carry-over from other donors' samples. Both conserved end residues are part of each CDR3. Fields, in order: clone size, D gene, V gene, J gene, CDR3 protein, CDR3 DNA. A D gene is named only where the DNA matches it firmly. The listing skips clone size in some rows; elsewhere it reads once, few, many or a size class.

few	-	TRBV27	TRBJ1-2	CASSSSRVIDGYTF	TGTGCCAGCAGTTCCTCTAGGGTAATAGATGGCTACACCTTC
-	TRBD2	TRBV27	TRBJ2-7	CASSKPGLTYEQYF	TGTGCCAGCAGTAAACCGGGACTAACCTACGAGCAGTACTTC
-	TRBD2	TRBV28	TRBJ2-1	CASSLPVAGVNNEQFF	TGTGCCAGCAGTTTGCCCGTAGCGGGGGTTAACAATGAGCAGTTCTTC
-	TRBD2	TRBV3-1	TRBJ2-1	CASGVAGGYNEQFF	TGTGCCAGCGGCGTAGCGGGGGGATACAATGAGCAGTTCTTC
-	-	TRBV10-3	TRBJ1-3	CAIINPSGNTIYF	TGTGCCATCATCAATCCCTCTGGAAACACCATATATTTT
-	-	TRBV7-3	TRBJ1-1	CASSLKRGSTEAFF	TGTGCCAGCAGCTTAAAAAGGGGGTCCACTGAAGCTTTCTTT
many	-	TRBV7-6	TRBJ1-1	CASSPTGRVTEAFF	TGTGCCAGCAGCCCCACAGGGAGGGTGACTGAAGCTTTCTTT
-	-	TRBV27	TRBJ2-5	CASSFLGDFEETQYF	TGTGCCAGCAGTTTTTTGGGGGATTTCGAAGAGACCCAGTACTTC
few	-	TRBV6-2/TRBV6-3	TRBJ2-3	CASSWERVVLGDTQYF	TGTGCCAGCAGTTGGGAGCGGGTGGTGTTAGGAGATACGCAGTATTTT
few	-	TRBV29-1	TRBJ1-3	CSAQNPGRRNTIYF	TGCAGCGCCCAGAACCCGGGACGGCGAAACACCATATATTTT
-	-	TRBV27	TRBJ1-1	CASSPEQGPYTEAFF	TGTGCCAGCAGTCCCGAACAGGGACCTTACACTGAAGCTTTCTTT
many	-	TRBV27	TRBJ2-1	CASSFGPEQFF	TGTGCCAGCAGCTTCGGGCCCGAGCAGTTCTTC
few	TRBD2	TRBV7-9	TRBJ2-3	CASSSSGGPSTDTQYF	TGTGCCAGCAGCTCTAGCGGGGGACCTAGCACAGATACGCAGTATTTT
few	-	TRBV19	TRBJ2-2	CASSIEDPPITGELFF	TGTGCCAGTAGTATAGAAGACCCCCCCATCACCGGGGAGCTGTTTTTT
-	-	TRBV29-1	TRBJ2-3	CSVRGDTDTQYF	TGCAGCGTAAGGGGCGACACAGATACGCAGTATTTT
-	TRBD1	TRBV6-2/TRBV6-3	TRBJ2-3	CASNPGQGRSQYF	TGTGCCAGCAACCCGGGACAGGGGAGGTCGCAGTATTTT
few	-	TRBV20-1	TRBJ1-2	CSASATSDYGYTF	TGCAGTGCTAGCGCTACGTCTGACTATGGCTACACCTTC
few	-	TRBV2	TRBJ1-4	CATRDSWGEKLFF	TGTGCCACCCGAGACAGCTGGGGGGAAAAACTGTTTTTT
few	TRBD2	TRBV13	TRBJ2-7	CASSSRAEGRRGAYYEQYF	TGTGCCAGCAGCTCCCGGGCGGAAGGACGGCGGGGGGCCTACTACGAGCAGTACTTC
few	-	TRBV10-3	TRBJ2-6	CAITDMAGISGANVLTF	TGTGCCATCACCGACATGGCCGGGATCTCTGGGGCCAACGTCCTGACTTTC
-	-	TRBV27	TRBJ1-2	CASSLSWGGQNGYTF	TGTGCCAGCAGTTTATCGTGGGGGGGGCAAAATGGCTACACCTTC
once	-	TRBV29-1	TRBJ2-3	CSVSRGPQDTQYF	TGCAGCGTAAGCCGGGGCCCACAGGATACGCAGTATTTT
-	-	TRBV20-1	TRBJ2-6	CSAIPPRSGANVLTF	TGCAGTGCTATCCCCCCGAGGTCTGGGGCCAACGTCCTGACTTTC
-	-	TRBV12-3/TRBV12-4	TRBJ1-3	CASRLSWAAGNTIYF	TGTGCCAGCAGGCTCAGCTGGGCTGCTGGAAACACCATATATTTT
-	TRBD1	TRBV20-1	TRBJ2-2	CSARTPDRENTGELFF	TGCAGTGCCCGGACCCCGGACAGGGAGAACACCGGGGAGCTGTTTTTT
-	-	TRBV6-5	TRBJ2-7	CASSYSSQAYEQYF	TGTGCCAGCAGTTACTCCTCCCAGGCCTACGAGCAGTACTTC
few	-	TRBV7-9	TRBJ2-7	CASSLDTFEQYF	TGTGCCAGCAGCTTAGATACATTCGAGCAGTACTTC
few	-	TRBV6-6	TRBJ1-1	CASSPLPGGAFF	TGTGCCAGCAGCCCCCTCCCGGGGGGAGCTTTCTTT
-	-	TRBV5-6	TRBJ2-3	CASSLEVGAGFTDTLYF	TGTGCCAGCAGCTTGGAGGTCGGTGCAGGGTTCACAGATACGCTGTATTTT
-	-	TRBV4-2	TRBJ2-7	CASSQGRGSYEQYF	TGTGCCAGCAGCCAAGGCAGGGGTTCCTACGAGCAGTACTTC
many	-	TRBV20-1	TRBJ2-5	CSARDFGRQGETQYF	TGCAGTGCTAGAGATTTCGGGCGGCAAGGGGAGACCCAGTACTTC
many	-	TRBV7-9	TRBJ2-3	CASTRPATSTDTQYF	TGTGCCAGCACCCGCCCGGCCACTAGCACAGATACGCAGTATTTT
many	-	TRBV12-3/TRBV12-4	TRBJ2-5	CASSMGHPMVKTQYF	TGTGCCAGCAGTATGGGACACCCAATGGTAAAGACCCAGTACTTC
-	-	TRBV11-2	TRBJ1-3	CASSLDRGGQISGNTIYF	TGTGCCAGCAGCTTAGATCGGGGAGGCCAAATATCTGGAAACACCATATATTTT
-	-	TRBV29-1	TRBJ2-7	CSVEAGVGEQYF	TGCAGCGTTGAGGCAGGAGTGGGGGAGCAGTACTTC
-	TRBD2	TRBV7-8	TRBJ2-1	CASSSPGGDYYNEQFF	TGTGCCAGCAGCTCCCCCGGCGGGGACTACTACAATGAGCAGTTCTTC
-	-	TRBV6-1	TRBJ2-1	CASTSWGREQFF	TGTGCCAGCACCTCGTGGGGGAGGGAGCAGTTCTTC
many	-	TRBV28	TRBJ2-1	CASGPGNYNEQFF	TGTGCCAGCGGACCAGGCAACTACAATGAGCAGTTCTTC
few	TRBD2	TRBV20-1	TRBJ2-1	CSATERLAAFYNEQFF	TGCAGTGCCACTGAACGACTAGCGGCGTTCTACAATGAGCAGTTCTTC
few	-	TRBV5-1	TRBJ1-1	CASSKTEAFF	TGCGCCAGCAGCAAGACTGAAGCTTTCTTT
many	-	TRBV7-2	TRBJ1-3	CASTSGISGNTIYF	TGTGCCAGCACCTCGGGGATCTCTGGAAACACCATATATTTT
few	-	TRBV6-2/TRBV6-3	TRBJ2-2	CASSYFWGLAGELFF	TGTGCCAGCAGTTACTTCTGGGGGCTGGCCGGGGAGCTGTTTTTT
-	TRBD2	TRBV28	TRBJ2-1	CASSFEAGNREQFF	TGTGCCAGCAGTTTCGAAGCGGGGAATCGTGAGCAGTTCTTC
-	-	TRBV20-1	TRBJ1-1	CSARDEALRGAFF	TGCAGTGCTAGAGATGAGGCCCTACGCGGAGCTTTCTTT
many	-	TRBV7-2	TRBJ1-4	CASSPAGAANEKLFF	TGTGCCAGCAGCCCAGCAGGGGCGGCTAATGAAAAACTGTTTTTT
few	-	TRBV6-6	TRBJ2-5	CASHFGRGFQETQYF	TGTGCCAGCCATTTTGGCAGAGGGTTCCAAGAGACCCAGTACTTC
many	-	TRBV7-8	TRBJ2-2	CASSFPARATGELFF	TGTGCCAGCAGCTTCCCGGCCAGAGCTACCGGGGAGCTGTTTTTT
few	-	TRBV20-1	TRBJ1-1	CSPWIDVETPEAFF	TGCAGCCCGTGGATTGACGTTGAGACCCCCGAAGCTTTCTTT
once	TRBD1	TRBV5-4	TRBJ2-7	CASSWGTGTYEQYF	TGTGCCAGCAGCTGGGGGACAGGAACCTACGAGCAGTACTTC
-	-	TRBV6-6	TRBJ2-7	CASTNLARAGAEQYF	TGTGCCAGCACTAACCTGGCCCGCGCAGGGGCCGAGCAGTACTTC
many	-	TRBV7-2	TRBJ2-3	CASSLRPRESTDTQYF	TGTGCCAGCAGCTTAAGGCCCAGAGAAAGCACAGATACGCAGTATTTT
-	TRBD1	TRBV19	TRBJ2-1	CATDPGQGINEQFF	TGTGCCACTGACCCGGGACAGGGAATCAATGAGCAGTTCTTC
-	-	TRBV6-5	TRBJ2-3	CASSYSTFAAEGARGTDTQYF	TGTGCCAGCAGTTACTCGACATTTGCGGCCGAAGGGGCCAGAGGAACAGATACGCAGTATTTT
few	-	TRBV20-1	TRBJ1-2	CSAQGVYGYTF	TGCAGTGCACAGGGTGTCTATGGCTACACCTTC
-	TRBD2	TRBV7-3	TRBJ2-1	CASSSEGLAGPQFF	TGTGCCAGCAGCTCAGAGGGACTAGCGGGGCCGCAGTTCTTC
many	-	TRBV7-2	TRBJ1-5	CASSPLEGMSNQPQHF	TGTGCCAGCAGCCCCTTGGAGGGGATGAGCAATCAGCCCCAGCATTTT
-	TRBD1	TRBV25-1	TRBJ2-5	CASRENTGGWGETQYF	TGTGCCAGCAGGGAAAACACAGGGGGCTGGGGAGAGACCCAGTACTTC
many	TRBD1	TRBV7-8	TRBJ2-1	CASSFRTGGVYNEQFF	TGTGCCAGCAGCTTCCGGACAGGGGGCGTCTACAATGAGCAGTTCTTC
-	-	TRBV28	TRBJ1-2	CANSPPGTYGYTF	TGTGCCAACAGTCCCCCGGGGACTTATGGCTACACCTTC